This entry lists 21 T cell receptor beta chains sequenced from one sample in a study of blood T cell repertoires in COVID-19. Clones were read by immunoSEQ multiplex PCR, and TCRdb kept only the in-frame ones, dropping some. Of 150,000 or so clones listed, about four fifths are singletons. Sequencing was carried out using PBMCs or T cells enriched from blood (not recorded which). The source is a man aged 50 to 59 who had recovered from COVID-19.

Only one count was recorded for this clone. This chain links TRBV27 with TRBJ2-1; possible D gene TRBD1, 6 bases. V was trimmed by 2 bases and J by 2 bases, leaving 13 bases between them. CDR3 length: 16 amino acids. Germline CDR1 reads MNHEY; CDR2 reads SMNVEV (reference sequence). The CDR3 DNA is TGTGCCAGCAGTTTAAGGTGGGACATTCCCTACAATGAGCAGTTCTTC. Translation gives CASSLRWDIPYNEQFF.

This chain uses TRBV2 with TRBJ2-2; maybe TRBD2 (5 bases). The germline gives CDR1 SNHLY, CDR2 FYNNEI. V lost 2 bases, J lost 4 bases, and 14 bases lay in between. This CDR3 spans 16 amino acids. CDR3 sequence reads: CASSEYRRVTTGELFF. CDR3 in DNA: TGTGCCAGCAGTGAATATCGGCGGGTCACCACCGGGGAGCTGTTTTTT.

This clone came up a few times. Additional DNA sequences in this sample encode the identical CDR3. The chain links TRBV15 to TRBJ1-2; D might be TRBD1 (6 bases). This CDR3 contains 12 residues. V lost 1 base, J lost 8 bases, and 8 bases lay in between. The germline CDR1 and CDR2 sequences are LNHNV and YYDKDF (reference sequence). CDR3 in DNA: TGTGCCACCAGCAGAGCAGGGGTAGGCTACACCTTC. The encoded protein is CATSRAGVGYTF.

This chain uses TRBV7-2 with TRBJ1-2; TRBD1 matches at 12 bases. The CDR3 is 16 amino acids. V gave up 5 bases and J gave up 4 bases; unmatched junction bases: 8. Germline CDR1 reads SGHTA; CDR2 reads FQGNSA. The CDR3 coding sequence is TGTGCCAGCAGCCCCACCGGGACAGGGGGCAGCTATGGCTACACCTTC. It encodes CASSPTGTGGSYGYTF.

The gene calls are TRBV25-1 and TRBJ2-7; the D gene is possibly TRBD2 (5 bases). Trimming took 10 bases from V and 2 from J, leaving 24 bases between them. The CDR3 has 16 amino acids. Per the germline V gene, CDR1 is MGHDK and CDR2 is SYGVNS. CDR3 bases: TGTGCCACCAGACCTCCCTCGAGCGGAGGCACCTACGAGCAGTACTTC. Translation gives CATRPPSSGGTYEQYF.

Only a few counts were recorded for this clone. The V and J genes are TRBV3-1 (or the pseudogene TRBV3-2) and TRBJ1-2, with a possible D match to TRBD1 (5 bases). Trimming removed 4 bases at V and 6 bases at J, with 18 bases between. From germline, CDR1 is LGHDT and CDR2 YNNKEL (reference sequence). The CDR3 is 15 residues long. CDR3 nucleotides: TGTGCCAGCAGCCCAGTCGCAGGGTCCCGGGATGGCTACACCTTC. Encoded protein: CASSPVAGSRDGYTF.

CDR3 in DNA: TGTGCCAGCAGCCAACCGGGACAGGGAGGGCAGACCCAGTACTTC. Translation: CASSQPGQGGQTQYF. The gene calls are TRBV3-1 (or the pseudogene TRBV3-2) and TRBJ2-5; 9 bases are shared with TRBD1. This CDR3 is 15 amino acids long. J gave up 6 bases and V 2 bases, and 7 bases lay outside the gene matches. Germline CDR1 is LGHDT and CDR2 is YNNKEL (reference sequence).

A single count supports this clone. As DNA, the CDR3 is TGTGCCAGCAGCAAAATTGGGGCAGGGCCAAACGAGCAGTACTTC. Amino acid sequence: CASSKIGAGPNEQYF. The V gene is TRBV21-1, the J gene TRBJ2-7; the table names TRBD1, a call not compared with the DNA. TRBV21-1 is a known pseudogene. The CDR3 contains 15 residues.

V gene TRBV9 combines with J gene TRBJ2-6, with 9 positions matching TRBD1. Germline trimming cut 4 bases from V and 0 bases from J; bases unmatched to any gene: 11. Germline V gives CDR1 SGDLS, CDR2 YYNGEE. This CDR3 has 19 amino acids. The CDR3 nucleotides read TGTGCCAGCAGCCTATGGGACAGGGTCTCTAGCTCTGGGGCCAACGTCCTGACTTTC. Its protein is CASSLWDRVSSSGANVLTF. Using reference TRBV9 and TRBJ2-6 for the parts outside the CDR3, the full variable domain is DSGVTQTPKHLITATGQRVTLRCSPRSGDLSVYWYQQSLDQGLQFLIQYYNGEERAKGNILERFSAQQFPDLHSELNLSSLELGDSALYFCASSLWDRVSSSGANVLTFGAGSRLTVL.

The chain couples TRBV7-2 to TRBJ2-7; 8 bases match TRBD1. The germline V gene encodes CDR1 SGHTA and CDR2 FQGNSA. The V segment lost 1 base and the J segment 0 bases; nucleotides outside the gene matches: 5. The CDR3 runs to 16 residues. CDR3 DNA sequence: TGTGCCAGCAGCTTAGTAGGGACAGGTAACTCCTACGAGCAGTACTTC. Translation gives CASSLVGTGNSYEQYF.

This rearrangement joins TRBV4-1 to TRBJ1-5; no clear D. The CDR3 extends over 16 amino acids. V was cut by 2 bases and J by 0 bases, with 11 bases left in between. The V gene's germline CDR1 is MGHRA and CDR2 YSYEKL. CDR3 region: CASSQRSTYSNQPQHF. For the CDR3, the DNA is TGCGCCAGCAGCCAAAGATCTACGTATAGCAATCAGCCCCAGCATTTT.

This clone has more than one count but fewer than ten. This chain connects TRBV6-1 to TRBJ2-3, with 10 positions matching TRBD2. V was clipped by 3 bases and J by 0 bases; unmatched bases: 3. The CDR3 extends over 16 amino acids. Germline assignment: CDR1 MNHNS and CDR2 SASEGT. The CDR3 bases are TGTGCCAGCAGTGACCGACTAGCGGGTAGCACAGATACGCAGTATTTT. Residues: CASSDRLAGSTDTQYF.

This sequence joins TRBV30 and TRBJ1-5; TRBD1 agrees at 11 bases. CDR1 is GTSNPN and CDR2 is SVGIG in the germline V gene (reference sequence). V trimming: 3 bases; J trimming: 1 base; junction bases outside the gene matches: 5. The CDR3 sequence is 16 residues long. The CDR3 coding sequence is TGTGCCTGGAGCTCCGGGACAGGGGGGAGCAATCAGCCCCAGCATTTT. Its protein is CAWSSGTGGSNQPQHF.

This clone came up a few times. V is TRBV5-1 and J is TRBJ2-2; 15 bases agree with TRBD2. The CDR3 consists of 17 residues. The ends lost 4 bases at V and 6 bases at J; junction bases unmatched: 7. Germline-derived CDR1 and CDR2 are SGHRS and YFSETQ. Written as DNA, the CDR3 is TGCGCCAGCAGCCATAGGACTAGCGGGGGGGCCTCCGGGGAGCTGTTTTTT. As protein: CASSHRTSGGASGELFF.

For the CDR3, the DNA is TGTGCCAGCAGCTTACAGGGTTTAGTGGAGAAACTGTTTTTT. Translating it yields CASSLQGLVEKLFF. The chain combines TRBV5-8 with TRBJ1-4; TRBD1 is a possible D gene (6 bases). V was shortened by 2 bases and J by 11 bases, with 16 bases between the two germline ends. This CDR3 spans 14 amino acids. The V gene's germline CDR1 is SGHTS and CDR2 YDEGEE. Using reference TRBV5-8 and TRBJ1-4 for the parts outside the CDR3, the full variable domain is EAGVTQSPTHLIKTRGQQATLRCSPISGHTSVYWYQQALGLGLQFLLWYDEGEERNRGNFPPRFSGRQFPNYSSELNVNALELEDSALYLCASSLQGLVEKLFFGSGTQLSVL.

The chain employs TRBV18 and TRBJ2-3; TRBD2 aligns across 13 bases. The J segment lost 4 bases and the V segment lost 6 bases, leaving 4 bases of the junction unmatched. This CDR3 is 15 amino acids long. CDR1 and CDR2 from the germline V gene are KGHSH and LQKENI. The CDR3 nucleotides are TGTGCCAGCTCCCAACTAGCGGGGGGGGCAGATACGCAGTATTTT. Protein: CASSQLAGGADTQYF.

The CDR3 bases are TGTGCCAGCAGCTCAGAAGGAGCCGATGAGCAGTTCTTC. This gives the protein CASSSEGADEQFF. V and J are TRBV7-3 and TRBJ2-1; D is uncertain. V dropped 4 bases and J dropped 8 bases, with 12 bases sitting between them. The CDR3 spans 13 residues. CDR1 is SGHTA and CDR2 is FQGTGA in the germline V gene.

The CDR3 DNA sequence: TGTGCCAGCTCACCTAGGGAACTAGGACCCGAGCAGTACTTC. Amino acids: CASSPRELGPEQYF. V is TRBV18 and J is TRBJ2-7, with D possibly matching TRBD2 (5 bases). This CDR3 is 14 amino acids long. CDR1 and CDR2 from the germline V gene are KGHSH and LQKENI. Trimming removed 3 bases at V and 6 bases at J, with 15 bases between.

This chain connects TRBV7-9 to TRBJ2-7; 9 bases line up with TRBD1. From germline, CDR1 is SEHNR and CDR2 FQNEAQ (reference sequence). This CDR3 is 18 amino acids long. With 5 bases clipped from V and 4 bases from J, the junction kept 18 bases outside the gene matches. The CDR3: CASSPPYSGQGRPYEQYF. The CDR3 region has the DNA TGTGCCAGCAGCCCGCCTTACTCTGGACAGGGGAGACCTTACGAGCAGTACTTC.

The chain combines TRBV7-9 with TRBJ2-3; a possible D gene is TRBD2 (6 bases). CDR1 SEHNR and CDR2 FQNEAQ come from the germline V gene (reference sequence). There are 16 residues in the CDR3. V was pared by 4 bases and J by 0 bases, with 14 bases between. The CDR3 DNA reads TGTGCCAGCAGCTCCACGCCTGGGACTAGCACAGATACGCAGTATTTT. This translates into CASSSTPGTSTDTQYF.

A few counts support this clone. V gene TRBV5-8 combines with J gene TRBJ2-1, with 9 bases lining up with TRBD2. This CDR3 has 16 residues. V was clipped by 4 bases and J by 8 bases; unmatched bases: 13. Per the germline V gene, CDR1 is SGHTS and CDR2 is YDEGEE. The CDR3 spells CASSMGERGARDEQFF. The CDR3 bases are TGTGCCAGCAGCATGGGGGAGCGGGGGGCTCGAGATGAGCAGTTCTTC.